A selection of T cell receptor beta chains follows, all from one sample in a study of T cell changes during pregnancy in multiple sclerosis. Sequenced by immunoSEQ multiplex PCR; TCRdb stores in-frame clones only, minus some. The sample holds tens of thousands of clones, roughly 92% seen once. This specimen was peripheral blood, taken after pregnancy. These receptors were obtained from a female donor in good health, enrolled as a control in a pregnancy study. Each CDR3 is given with its conserved first and last residue. A D gene is named only where the DNA matches it firmly. Where a row states a size, it is once, few, many or the class of an expanded clone; other rows omit it.

TRBJ2-3 | once | TRBV4-1 | TRBD2 | TGCGCCAGCGGGGGACTAGCGGGCACAGATACGCAGTATTTT | CASGGLAGTDTQYF
TRBJ1-1 | once | TRBV5-1 | . | TGCGCCAGCAGCCTCTCGGGGTCGGAGGCTGAAGCTTTCTTT | CASSLSGSEAEAFF
TRBJ1-3 | . | TRBV5-6 | . | TGTGCCAGCAGCTACGCTCAGGGTACTGGAAACACCATATATTTT | CASSYAQGTGNTIYF
TRBJ2-2 | . | TRBV29-1 | TRBD2 | TGCAGCGTTGTAAGCGGGGATAACACCGGGGAGCTGTTTTTT | CSVVSGDNTGELFF
TRBJ2-1 | . | TRBV7-6 | . | TGTGCCAGCAGCTTAGGTAGTAACAATGAGCAGTTCTTC | CASSLGSNNEQFF
TRBJ2-1 | . | TRBV9 | TRBD1 | TGTGCCAGCAGCGTAGGAGGGGGCCCCCACAATGAGCAGTTCTTC | CASSVGGGPHNEQFF
TRBJ2-2 | . | TRBV9 | . | TGTGCCAGCAGCGTAGGACTAGTCTTGGCCGGGGAGCTGTTTTTT | CASSVGLVLAGELFF
TRBJ1-4 | . | TRBV7-9 | . | TGTGCCAGCAGCTCGGGCGGGGGGGAAAAACTGTTTTTT | CASSSGGGEKLFF
TRBJ2-7 | . | TRBV15 | . | TGTGCCACCAGCAGAAATCTCCAGGGTCCCGAGCAGTACTTC | CATSRNLQGPEQYF
TRBJ2-4 | . | TRBV4-1 | TRBD2 | TGCGCCAGCAGCCCATCTAGCGGGAGGGGACTAGCCAAAAACATTCAGTACTTC | CASSPSSGRGLAKNIQYF
TRBJ2-5 | . | TRBV13 | TRBD2 | TGTGCCAGCAGCCAAGGACTAGCGGGGTTGAGGGAGACCCAGTACTTC | CASSQGLAGLRETQYF
TRBJ2-1 | . | TRBV5-1 | TRBD2 | TGCGCCAGCAGCACCGGACTAGCGGGAGTCAATGAGCAGTTCTTC | CASSTGLAGVNEQFF
TRBJ2-7 | . | TRBV28 | . | TGTGCCAGCACCTTACGGAGGTCGGCCTACGAGCAGTACTTC | CASTLRRSAYEQYF
TRBJ2-7 | . | TRBV28 | . | TGTGCCAGCAGCTCTCTGGGGCCTACCCTCGAGCAGTACTTC | CASSSLGPTLEQYF
TRBJ2-7 | once | TRBV5-4 | TRBD2 | TGTGCCAGCAGCGCGGGACTAGCGGGGGCGAGCTCCTACGAGCAGTACTTC | CASSAGLAGASSYEQYF
TRBJ2-7 | . | TRBV5-1 | . | TGCGCCAGCAGCTTGGCCAAACAGGATCGGCAGTACTTC | CASSLAKQDRQYF
TRBJ2-1 | . | TRBV6-5 | . | TGTGCCAGCAGTTACTCGGGGGGCTCCTACAATGAGCAGTTCTTC | CASSYSGGSYNEQFF
TRBJ1-5 | . | TRBV19 | . | TGTGCCAGTAGTGATACAGGGAACCAGCCCCAGCATTTT | CASSDTGNQPQHF
TRBJ2-2 | . | TRBV5-8 | . | TGTGCCAGCAGCTTAACTCTGTACACCGGGGAGCTGTTTTTT | CASSLTLYTGELFF
TRBJ2-7 | . | TRBV28 | . | TGTGCCAGCGTCCAGGCTGTCGAGCAGTACTTC | CASVQAVEQYF
TRBJ2-1 | . | TRBV13 | TRBD2 | TGTGCCAGCAGCTTACGTGGGACTAGGGCGGGTGAGCAGTTCTTC | CASSLRGTRAGEQFF
TRBJ2-6 | once | TRBV7-2 | TRBD2 | TGTGCCAGCAGCTTAGGGGGGGGAACTGGGGCCAACGTCCTGACTTTC | CASSLGGGTGANVLTF
TRBJ2-7 | . | TRBV28 | TRBD2 | TGTGCCAGCACCTCCGGGGCGGGAGGGACCTACGAGCAGTACTTC | CASTSGAGGTYEQYF
TRBJ2-7 | . | TRBV19 | TRBD1 | TGTGCCAGTAGGGGGACAGGGTCGACCTACGAGCAGTACTTC | CASRGTGSTYEQYF
TRBJ2-1 | . | TRBV11-2 | TRBD2 | TGTGCCAGCAAGCCGGGGGGGGACTACAATGAGCAGTTCTTC | CASKPGGDYNEQFF
TRBJ1-2 | . | TRBV30 | TRBD1 | TGTGCCTGGAGTGTCGGGACAGACTATGGCTACACCTTC | CAWSVGTDYGYTF
TRBJ1-3 | . | TRBV28 | TRBD1 | TGTGCCAGCAATACCAGGGGACAGGGGTCTGGAAACACCATATATTTT | CASNTRGQGSGNTIYF
TRBJ2-2 | . | TRBV5-6 | TRBD1 | TGTGCCAGCAGCTTCGGAGGACAGGGCAGCACCGGGGAGCTGTTTTTT | CASSFGGQGSTGELFF
TRBJ2-7 | . | TRBV11-3 | TRBD1 | TGTGCCAGCAGCCACCGGGACAGCCCCTACGAGCAGTACTTC | CASSHRDSPYEQYF
TRBJ2-1 | few | TRBV6-1 | TRBD2 | TGTGCCAGCAGTTCCTTAGCGGGAGGTCCCAATGAGCAGTTCTTC | CASSSLAGGPNEQFF
TRBJ1-1 | . | TRBV6-5 | . | TGTGCCAGCAGTTCGGGGGGTCTGTTATCTGAAGCTTTCTTT | CASSSGGLLSEAFF
TRBJ1-3 | . | TRBV28 | . | TGTGCCAGCAGTTTTGAAACGATACTAATTCCTGGAAACACCATATATTTT | CASSFETILIPGNTIYF
TRBJ2-7 | . | TRBV28 | TRBD1 | TGTGCCAGCAAGGACAGGGGGCTGGCTCAAAACTACGAGCAGTACTTC | CASKDRGLAQNYEQYF
TRBJ2-4 | . | TRBV5-4 | . | TGTGCCAGCAGCTGGGGTGAGGGAAGGGCCAAAAACATTCAGTACTTC | CASSWGEGRAKNIQYF
TRBJ2-7 | . | TRBV9 | TRBD1 | TGTGCCAGCAGCGCAGCCGGGACAGGGGTGTACGACGAGCAGTACTTC | CASSAAGTGVYDEQYF
TRBJ2-2 | once | TRBV28 | . | TGTGCCACCTCGCAGCAGGGAGGCGGGGAGCTGTTTTTT | CATSQQGGGELFF
TRBJ2-1 | . | TRBV10-3 | . | TGTGCCATCAGTGAGTCGAGGAAGAGCTCCTACAATGAGCAGTTCTTC | CAISESRKSSYNEQFF
TRBJ1-2 | . | TRBV5-6 | . | TGTGCCAGCAGCTTGAACAGGGACGGCTACACCTTC | CASSLNRDGYTF
TRBJ1-1 | . | TRBV13 | . | TGTGCCAGCACCTTGACTGGCAACACTGAAGCTTTCTTT | CASTLTGNTEAFF
TRBJ1-1 | . | TRBV10-3 | TRBD1 | TGTGCCATCGGGACAGGCCTGAACACTGAAGCTTTCTTT | CAIGTGLNTEAFF
TRBJ2-7 | . | TRBV6-1 | . | TGTGCCAGCAGTCCGCTAGGAGCCTCCTACGAGCAGTACTTC | CASSPLGASYEQYF
TRBJ2-1 | . | TRBV14 | TRBD2 | TGTGCCAGCAGCCAAGGACTTCTCGCGGGAGGGAGGAATGAGCAGTTCTTC | CASSQGLLAGGRNEQFF
TRBJ2-7 | . | TRBV7-2 | . | TGTGCCAGCAGCTTAGAGTGGAGCTCCGAGCAGTACTTC | CASSLEWSSEQYF
TRBJ2-7 | . | TRBV13 | . | TGTGCCAGCAGCTTGGGAGTCTCCTACGAGCAGTACTTC | CASSLGVSYEQYF
TRBJ1-1 | . | TRBV29-1 | TRBD1 | TGCAGCGCCACAGGGGGCGATCTTGAAGCTTTCTTT | CSATGGDLEAFF
TRBJ1-5 | . | TRBV27 | . | TGTGCCAGCTCTCTCCGGGACAATAATCAGCCCCAGCATTTT | CASSLRDNNQPQHF